The sequence of this TCR beta chain was determined in a study of shared clonotypes between healthy human individuals. Study-level background: Donor ages ranged 18 to 49 years: a couple of women, a few men.

With respect to this clone: The antigen remains undetermined.

Points from the study as a whole: Sequencing of the sorted subsets was shown by rarefaction to be incomplete despite large depth.

V lost 0 bases and J 4 bases, leaving 5 bases between the germline ends. CDR1 is MNHEY and CDR2 is SVGAGI in the germline V gene. The CDR3 is 13 amino acids. Deep was the level used in running the assay. Clones were read by immunoSEQ multiplex PCR, and TCRdb kept only the in-frame ones, dropping some. The data show about 330,000 clones, around 90% seen once. This receptor was taken from a man aged 18-30 years in good health. This chain connects TRBV6-5 to TRBJ2-3; D unclear. The source material was memory CD8+ T cells sorted from blood. Subset given: CD45RO+ cells pooled with CCR7-negative TemRA cells. In nucleotides, the CDR3 is TGTGCCAGCAGTTACTCCCCTTCAGATACGCAGTATTTT. It specifies CASSYSPSDTQYF.